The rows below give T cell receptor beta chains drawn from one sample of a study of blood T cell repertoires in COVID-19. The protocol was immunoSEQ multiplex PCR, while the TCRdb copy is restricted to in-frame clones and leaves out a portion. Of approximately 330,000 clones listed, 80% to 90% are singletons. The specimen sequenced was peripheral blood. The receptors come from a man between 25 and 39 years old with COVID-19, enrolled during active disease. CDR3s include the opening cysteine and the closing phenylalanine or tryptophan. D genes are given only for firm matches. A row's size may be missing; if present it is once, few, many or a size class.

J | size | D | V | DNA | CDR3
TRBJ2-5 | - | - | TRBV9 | TGTGCCAGCAGCCCCGGGGGGCTAGGGGCCCAGTACTTC | CASSPGGLGAQYF
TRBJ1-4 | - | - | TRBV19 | TGTGCCAGTAGTATGGTCGTGGCAGGCTTTGGAGAAAAACTGTTTTTT | CASSMVVAGFGEKLFF
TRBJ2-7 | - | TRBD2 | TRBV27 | TGTGCCAGCAGTCCTCACCCCAGCGGGGGTACCTACGAGCAGTACTTC | CASSPHPSGGTYEQYF
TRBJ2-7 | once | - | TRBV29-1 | TGCAGCGTTGATAGTCCCCCCGGCGGGGCCTCCTACGAGCAGTACTTC | CSVDSPPGGASYEQYF
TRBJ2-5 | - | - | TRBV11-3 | TGTGCCAGCAGCCGAGGGCACTTGTACCAAGAGACCCAGTACTTC | CASSRGHLYQETQYF
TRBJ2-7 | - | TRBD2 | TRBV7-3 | TGTGCCAGCAGCTTAACAGTGGCGGGAGCGCCCGAGCAGTACTTC | CASSLTVAGAPEQYF
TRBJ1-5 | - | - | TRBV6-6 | TGTGCCAGCATCCAGGGTTCCAATCAGCCCCAGCATTTT | CASIQGSNQPQHF
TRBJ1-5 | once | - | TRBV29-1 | TGCAGCGTGGGCGATACACAGCCCCAGCATTTT | CSVGDTQPQHF
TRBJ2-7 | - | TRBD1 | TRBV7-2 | TGTGCCAGCAGCTCCCGGACAGGGGCCTACGAGCAGTACTTC | CASSSRTGAYEQYF
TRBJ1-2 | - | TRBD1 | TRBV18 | TGTGCCAGCTCACCACGGGCGGAGGGGGCGGTCTATGGCTACACCTTC | CASSPRAEGAVYGYTF
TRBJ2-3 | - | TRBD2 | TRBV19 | TGTGCCAGTAGTCCGCTCCTTAGCGGGAGCCCCGATACGCAGTATTTT | CASSPLLSGSPDTQYF
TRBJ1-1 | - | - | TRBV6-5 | TGTGCCAGCCAAACAGGGACTATGAACACTGAAGCTTTCTTT | CASQTGTMNTEAFF
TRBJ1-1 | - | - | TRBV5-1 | TGCGCCAGCAGCTTGGGCGGAATGAACACTGAAGCTTTCTTT | CASSLGGMNTEAFF
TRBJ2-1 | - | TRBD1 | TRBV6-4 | TGTGCCAGCAGCCGGGACAGACACAATGAGCAGTTCTTC | CASSRDRHNEQFF
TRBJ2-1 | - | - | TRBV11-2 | TGTGCCAGCAGCTTACCTGATGGACTCCCAGAGCAGTTCTTC | CASSLPDGLPEQFF
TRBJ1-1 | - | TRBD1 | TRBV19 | TGTGCCAGTAGTATCCGCGACAGGGGCACTGAAGCTTTCTTT | CASSIRDRGTEAFF
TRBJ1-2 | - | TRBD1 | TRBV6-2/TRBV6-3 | TGTGCCAGCAGTCGACAGGGGTATGGCTACACCTTC | CASSRQGYGYTF
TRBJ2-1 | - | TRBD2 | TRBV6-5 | TGTGCCAGCAGTTACTCAACGGGGAGGGGCAATGAGCAGTTCTTC | CASSYSTGRGNEQFF
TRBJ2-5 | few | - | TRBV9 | TGTGCCAGCAGCGTAGCAAGTGGACAGTCTTCAAGAGAGACCCAGTACTTC | CASSVASGQSSRETQYF
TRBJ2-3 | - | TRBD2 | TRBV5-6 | TGTGCCAGCAGCTACGGACTAGCGGGGACAGATACGCAGTATTTT | CASSYGLAGTDTQYF
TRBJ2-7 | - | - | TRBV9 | TGTGCCAGCAGCGTACAGGTGAGCTCCTACGAGCAGTACTTC | CASSVQVSSYEQYF
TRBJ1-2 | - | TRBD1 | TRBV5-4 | TGTGCCAGCAGCTCGATCGACAGGGCTCAGGGCTACACCTTC | CASSSIDRAQGYTF
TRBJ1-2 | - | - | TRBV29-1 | TGCAGCGTTGAGGGGAGGGGAGCTAACTATGGCTACACCTTC | CSVEGRGANYGYTF
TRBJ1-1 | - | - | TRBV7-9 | TGTGCCAGCAGCTTATCGGGCACTGAAGCTTTCTTT | CASSLSGTEAFF
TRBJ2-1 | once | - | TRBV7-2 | TGTGCCAGCAGCCTACAGGACAGCTCCTACAATGAGCAGTTCTTC | CASSLQDSSYNEQFF
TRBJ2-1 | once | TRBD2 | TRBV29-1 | TGCAGCGTAGATTTTACCGGGACTAGCCAGTTCTTC | CSVDFTGTSQFF
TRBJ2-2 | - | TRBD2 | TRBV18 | TGTGCCAGCTCACCTAACCGGGGGGAAGTCACCGGGGAGCTGTTTTTT | CASSPNRGEVTGELFF
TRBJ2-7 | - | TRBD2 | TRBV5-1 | TGCGCCAGCAGCTTGGGGCTAGCGGGGGCCAACCCTTTCTACGAGCAGTACTTC | CASSLGLAGANPFYEQYF
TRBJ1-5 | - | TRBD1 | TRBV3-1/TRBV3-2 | TGTGCCAGCAGCCAATCGGGACAGGGTGAACAGCCCCAGCATTTT | CASSQSGQGEQPQHF
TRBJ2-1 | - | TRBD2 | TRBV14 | TGTGCCAGCAGCCTCGGACTAGCGATTGAGCAGTTCTTC | CASSLGLAIEQFF
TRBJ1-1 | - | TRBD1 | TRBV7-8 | TGTGCCAGCAGCTTCTTCCGGGGTCGACAGGGAAACACTGAAGCTTTCTTT | CASSFFRGRQGNTEAFF
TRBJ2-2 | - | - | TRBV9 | TGTGCCAGCAGCCCCCGACAGGGGAGGGACACCGGGGAGCTGTTTTTT | CASSPRQGRDTGELFF
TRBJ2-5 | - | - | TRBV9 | TGTGCCAGCAGCGTAGCTTCAGAGACCCAGTACTTC | CASSVASETQYF
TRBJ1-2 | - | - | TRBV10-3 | TGTGCCATCAATGACGGCGGATATAACTATGGCTACACCTTC | CAINDGGYNYGYTF
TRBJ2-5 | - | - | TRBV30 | TGTGCCTGGAGTGTACTAGCTCAAGAGACCCAGTACTTC | CAWSVLAQETQYF
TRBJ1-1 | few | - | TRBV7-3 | TGTGCCAGCAGCTTAACGACGAACCGGGAAGTGCGGGGTGGCACTGAAGCTTTCTTT | CASSLTTNREVRGGTEAFF
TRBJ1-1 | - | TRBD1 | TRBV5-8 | TGTGCCAGCAGCAGATCGGGACAGACGAACACTGAAGCTTTCTTT | CASSRSGQTNTEAFF
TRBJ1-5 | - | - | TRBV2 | TGTGCCAGCAGTGATGGAGGGCGGATGGGTCAGCCCCAGCATTTT | CASSDGGRMGQPQHF
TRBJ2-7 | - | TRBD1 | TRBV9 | TGTGCCAGCAGCCAAGGACAGGGGGCCTACGAGCAGTACTTC | CASSQGQGAYEQYF
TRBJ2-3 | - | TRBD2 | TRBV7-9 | TGTGCCAGCAGCCAGACTAGCGGGAGAATCACAGATACGCAGTATTTT | CASSQTSGRITDTQYF
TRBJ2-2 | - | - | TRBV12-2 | TGTGCAAGTCGCCCTACTAGCGGGGGGAACACCGGGGAGCTGTTTTTT | CASRPTSGGNTGELFF
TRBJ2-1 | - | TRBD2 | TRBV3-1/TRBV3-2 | TGTGCCAGCAGCCATTCGGGACTAGCGGGAGGAATTGAGCAGTTCTTC | CASSHSGLAGGIEQFF
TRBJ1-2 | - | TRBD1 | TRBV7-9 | TGTGCCAGCAGCCCGAGCCCTTTAGGACAGGAGGGCACCTTC | CASSPSPLGQEGTF
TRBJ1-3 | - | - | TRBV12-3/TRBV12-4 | TGTGCCAGCAGTTTTGGAGCTGGAAACACCATATATTTT | CASSFGAGNTIYF
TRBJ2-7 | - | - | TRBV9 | TGTGCCAGCAGTCGCGGGATAGAATACTACGAGCAGTACTTC | CASSRGIEYYEQYF
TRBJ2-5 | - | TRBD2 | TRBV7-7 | TGTGCCAGCAGCTTAGGGATAGCGGGAGGGAAGGAGACCCAGTACTTC | CASSLGIAGGKETQYF
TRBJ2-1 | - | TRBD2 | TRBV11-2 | TGTGCCAGCAGCCTTAGGTTGGTAGCGGGGAGTCCGGGAAATGAGCAGTTCTTC | CASSLRLVAGSPGNEQFF